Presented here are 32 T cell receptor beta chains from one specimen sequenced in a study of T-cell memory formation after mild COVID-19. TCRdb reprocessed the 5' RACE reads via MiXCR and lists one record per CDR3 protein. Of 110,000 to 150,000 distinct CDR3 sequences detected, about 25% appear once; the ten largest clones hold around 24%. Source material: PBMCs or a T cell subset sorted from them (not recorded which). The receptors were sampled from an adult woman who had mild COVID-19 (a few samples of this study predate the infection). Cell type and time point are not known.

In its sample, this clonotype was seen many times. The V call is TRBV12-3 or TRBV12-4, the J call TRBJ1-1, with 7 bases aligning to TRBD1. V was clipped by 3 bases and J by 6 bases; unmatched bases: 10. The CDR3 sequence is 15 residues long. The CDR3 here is CASSFGGTALSEAFF. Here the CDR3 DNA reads TGTGCCAGCAGTTTTGGTGGGACAGCTCTATCTGAAGCTTTCTTT.

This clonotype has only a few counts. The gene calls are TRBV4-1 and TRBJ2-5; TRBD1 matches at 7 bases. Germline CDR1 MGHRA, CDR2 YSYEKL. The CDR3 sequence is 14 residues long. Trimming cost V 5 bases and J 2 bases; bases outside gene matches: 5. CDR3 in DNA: TGCGCCAGCAGCACCCCGGGACAGCAAGAGACCCAGTACTTC. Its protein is CASSTPGQQETQYF.

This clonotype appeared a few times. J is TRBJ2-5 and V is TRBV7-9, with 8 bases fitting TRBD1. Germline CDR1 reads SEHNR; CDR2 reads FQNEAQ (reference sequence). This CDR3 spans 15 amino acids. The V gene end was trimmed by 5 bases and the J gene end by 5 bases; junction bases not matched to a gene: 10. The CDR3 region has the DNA TGTGCCAGCAGCGCCGGACAGGGATGGCGGGAGACCCAGTACTTC. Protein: CASSAGQGWRETQYF.

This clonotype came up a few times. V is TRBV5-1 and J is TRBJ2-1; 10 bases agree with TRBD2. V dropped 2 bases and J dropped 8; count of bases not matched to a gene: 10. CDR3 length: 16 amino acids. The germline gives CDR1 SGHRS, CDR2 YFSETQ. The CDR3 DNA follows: TGCGCCAGCAGCTTTAAAGGGACTAGCGAATACGATGAGCAGTTCTTC. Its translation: CASSFKGTSEYDEQFF.

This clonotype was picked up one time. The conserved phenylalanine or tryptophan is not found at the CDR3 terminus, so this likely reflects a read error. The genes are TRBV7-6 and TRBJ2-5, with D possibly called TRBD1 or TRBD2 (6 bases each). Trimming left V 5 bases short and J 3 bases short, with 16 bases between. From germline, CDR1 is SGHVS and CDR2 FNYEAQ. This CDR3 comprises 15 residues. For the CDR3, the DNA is TGTGCCAGCAGCCCCGGGGGCTGGTTTAAAGAGACCCAGTACTTA. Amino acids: CASSPGGWFKETQYL.

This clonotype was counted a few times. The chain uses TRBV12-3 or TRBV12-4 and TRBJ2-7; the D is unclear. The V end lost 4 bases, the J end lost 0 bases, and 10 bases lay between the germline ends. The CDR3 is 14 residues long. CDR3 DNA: TGTGCCAGCAGTTCGACCGCCTTCTCCTACGAGCAGTACTTC. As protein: CASSSTAFSYEQYF.

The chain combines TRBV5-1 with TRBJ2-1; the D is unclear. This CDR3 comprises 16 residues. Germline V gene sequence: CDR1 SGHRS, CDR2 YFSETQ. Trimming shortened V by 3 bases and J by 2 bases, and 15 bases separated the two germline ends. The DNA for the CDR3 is TGCGCCAGCAGCTGGCCCAAGGACCGCGCCTACAATGAGCAGTTCTTC. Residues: CASSWPKDRAYNEQFF.

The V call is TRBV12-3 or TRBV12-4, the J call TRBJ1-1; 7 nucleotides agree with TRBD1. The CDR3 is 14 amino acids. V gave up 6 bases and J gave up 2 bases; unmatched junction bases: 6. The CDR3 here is CASSFRGGNTEAFF. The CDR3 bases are TGTGCCAGCAGCTTCAGGGGGGGAAACACTGAAGCTTTCTTT.

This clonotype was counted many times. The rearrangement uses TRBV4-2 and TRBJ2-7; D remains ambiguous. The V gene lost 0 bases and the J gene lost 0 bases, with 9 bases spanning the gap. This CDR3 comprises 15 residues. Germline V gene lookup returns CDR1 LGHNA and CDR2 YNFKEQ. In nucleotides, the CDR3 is TGTGCCAGCAGCCAAGAGGGGTCGAACTCCTACGAGCAGTACTTC. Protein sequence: CASSQEGSNSYEQYF.

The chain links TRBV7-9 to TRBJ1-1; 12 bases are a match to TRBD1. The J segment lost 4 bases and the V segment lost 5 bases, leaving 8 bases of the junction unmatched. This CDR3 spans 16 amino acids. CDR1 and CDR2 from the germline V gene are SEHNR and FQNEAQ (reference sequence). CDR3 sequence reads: CASSVGTGGLSTEAFF. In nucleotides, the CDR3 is TGTGCCAGCAGCGTAGGGACAGGGGGCTTGAGCACTGAAGCTTTCTTT.

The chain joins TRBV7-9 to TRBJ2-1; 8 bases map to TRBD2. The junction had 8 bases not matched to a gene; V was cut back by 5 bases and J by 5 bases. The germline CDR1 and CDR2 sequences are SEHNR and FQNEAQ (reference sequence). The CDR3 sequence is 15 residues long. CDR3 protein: CASSRSGSSHNEQFF. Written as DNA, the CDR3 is TGTGCCAGCAGCCGAAGCGGGAGTAGTCACAATGAGCAGTTCTTC. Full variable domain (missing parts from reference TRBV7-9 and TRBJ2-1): DTGVSQNPRHKITKRGQNVTFRCDPISEHNRLYWYRQTLGQGPEFLTYFQNEAQLEKSRLLSDRFSAERPKGSFSTLEIQRTEQGDSAMYLCASSRSGSSHNEQFFGPGTRLTVL.

The CDR3 sequence: CASRGWTGGWSETNTEAFF. The CDR3 nucleotides read TGTGCCAGCAGAGGATGGACAGGGGGATGGTCGGAGACGAACACTGAAGCTTTCTTT. V gene TRBV5-5 combines with J gene TRBJ1-1, with 10 bases fitting TRBD1. The CDR3 runs to 19 residues. The germline CDR1 and CDR2 sequences are SGHKS and YYEKEE (reference sequence). V lost 5 bases, J lost 1 base, and 17 bases stayed unmatched.

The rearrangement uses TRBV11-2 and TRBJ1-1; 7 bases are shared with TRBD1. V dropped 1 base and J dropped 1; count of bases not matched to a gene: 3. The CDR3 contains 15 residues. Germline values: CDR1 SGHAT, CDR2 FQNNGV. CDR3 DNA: TGTGCCAGCAGCTTAGCTGGGACAGAGAACACTGAAGCTTTCTTT. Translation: CASSLAGTENTEAFF.

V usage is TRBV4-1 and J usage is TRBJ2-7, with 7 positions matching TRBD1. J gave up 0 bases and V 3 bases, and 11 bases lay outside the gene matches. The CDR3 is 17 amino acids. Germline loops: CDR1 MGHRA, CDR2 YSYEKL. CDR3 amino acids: CASSHDTGRDSSYEQYF. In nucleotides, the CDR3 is TGCGCCAGCAGCCATGACACTGGCAGGGACAGCTCCTACGAGCAGTACTTC.

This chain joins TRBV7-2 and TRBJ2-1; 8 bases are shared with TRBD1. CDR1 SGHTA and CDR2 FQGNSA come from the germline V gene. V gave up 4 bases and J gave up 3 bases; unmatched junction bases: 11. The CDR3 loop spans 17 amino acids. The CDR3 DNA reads TGTGCCAGCAGCTCTTTCTTGACAGGGGTATTCTACAATGAGCAGTTCTTC. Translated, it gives CASSSFLTGVFYNEQFF.

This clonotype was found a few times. CDR3 residues: CASSPAGPEQYF. The CDR3 DNA is TGTGCCAGCAGCCCTGCTGGCCCCGAGCAGTACTTC. The V and J genes are TRBV7-9 and TRBJ2-7; D unclear. The CDR3 has 12 residues. Germline V gene data show CDR1 as SEHNR and CDR2 as FQNEAQ (reference sequence). The V end lost 5 bases, the J end lost 6 bases, and 11 bases lay between the germline ends.

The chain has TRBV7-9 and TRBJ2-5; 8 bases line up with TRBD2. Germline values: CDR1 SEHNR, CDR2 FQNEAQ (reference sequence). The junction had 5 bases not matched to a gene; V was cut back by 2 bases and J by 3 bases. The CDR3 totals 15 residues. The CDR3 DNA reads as TGTGCCAGCAGCTTATATGGACTAGCCGAAGAGACCCAGTACTTC. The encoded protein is CASSLYGLAEETQYF.

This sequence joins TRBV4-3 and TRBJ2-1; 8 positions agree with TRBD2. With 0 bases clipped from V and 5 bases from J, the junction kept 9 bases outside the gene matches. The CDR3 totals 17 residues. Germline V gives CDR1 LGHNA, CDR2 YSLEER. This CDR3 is CASSQDPAGVIHNEQFF. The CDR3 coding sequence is TGCGCCAGCAGCCAAGATCCAGCGGGAGTAATCCACAATGAGCAGTTCTTC.

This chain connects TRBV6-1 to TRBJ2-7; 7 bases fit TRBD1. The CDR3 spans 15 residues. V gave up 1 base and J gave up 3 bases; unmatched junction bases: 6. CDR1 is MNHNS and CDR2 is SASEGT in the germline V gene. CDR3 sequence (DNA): TGTGCCAGCAGTGAAGGGACAGGCCGGTGCTACGAGCAGTACTTC. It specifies CASSEGTGRCYEQYF.

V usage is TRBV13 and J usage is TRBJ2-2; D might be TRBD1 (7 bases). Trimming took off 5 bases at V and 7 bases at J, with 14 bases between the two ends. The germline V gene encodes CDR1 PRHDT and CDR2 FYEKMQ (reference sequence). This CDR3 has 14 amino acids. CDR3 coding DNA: TGTGCCAGCAGCCCTGACAGGGAGGTCGGGGAGCTGTTTTTT. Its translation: CASSPDREVGELFF.

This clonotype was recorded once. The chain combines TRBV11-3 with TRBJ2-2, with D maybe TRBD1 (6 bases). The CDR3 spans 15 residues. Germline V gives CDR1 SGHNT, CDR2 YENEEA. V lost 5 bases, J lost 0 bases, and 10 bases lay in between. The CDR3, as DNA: TGTGCCAGCAGCCCCGGGACAACGAACACCGGGGAGCTGTTTTTT. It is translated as CASSPGTTNTGELFF. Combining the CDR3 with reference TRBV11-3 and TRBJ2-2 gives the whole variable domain EAGVVQSPRYKIIEKKQPVAFWCNPISGHNTLYWYLQNLGQGPELLIRYENEEAVDDSQLPKDRFSAERLKGVDSTLKIQPAELGDSAVYLCASSPGTTNTGELFFGEGSRLTVL.

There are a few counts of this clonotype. The CDR3 sequence: CATSDLATANEQFF. The CDR3 DNA reads as TGTGCCACCAGTGATTTGGCGACAGCAAATGAGCAGTTCTTC. The genes are TRBV24-1 and TRBJ2-1, with D maybe TRBD1 (5 bases). The CDR3 runs to 14 residues. Germline CDR1 and CDR2: KGHDR and SFDVKD. Trimming stripped 0 bases from V and 7 bases from J, with 9 bases between.

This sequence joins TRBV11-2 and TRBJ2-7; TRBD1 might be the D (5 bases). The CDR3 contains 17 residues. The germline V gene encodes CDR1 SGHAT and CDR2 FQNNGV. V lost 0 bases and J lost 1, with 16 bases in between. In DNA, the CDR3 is TGTGCCAGCAGCTTAGATCGGCGAACAGGCATGTCCTACGAGCAGTACTTC. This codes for CASSLDRRTGMSYEQYF.

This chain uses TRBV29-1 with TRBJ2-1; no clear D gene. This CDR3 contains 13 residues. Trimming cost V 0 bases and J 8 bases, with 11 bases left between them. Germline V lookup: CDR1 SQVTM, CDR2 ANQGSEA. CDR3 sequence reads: CSVEDLSAYEQFF. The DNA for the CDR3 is TGCAGCGTTGAAGATTTATCAGCCTATGAGCAGTTCTTC.

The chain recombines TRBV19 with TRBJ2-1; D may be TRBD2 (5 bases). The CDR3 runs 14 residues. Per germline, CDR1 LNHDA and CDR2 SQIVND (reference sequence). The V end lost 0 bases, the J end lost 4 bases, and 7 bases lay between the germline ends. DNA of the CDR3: TGTGCCAGTAGTATAGAGCGAGGGTACAATGAGCAGTTCTTC. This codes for CASSIERGYNEQFF.

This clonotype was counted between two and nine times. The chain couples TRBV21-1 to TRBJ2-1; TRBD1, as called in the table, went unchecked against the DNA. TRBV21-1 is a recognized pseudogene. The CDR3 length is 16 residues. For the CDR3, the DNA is TGTGCCAGCAGCAAAGTGGGGACCAACTCCTACAATGAGCAGTTCTTC. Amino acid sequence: CASSKVGTNSYNEQFF.

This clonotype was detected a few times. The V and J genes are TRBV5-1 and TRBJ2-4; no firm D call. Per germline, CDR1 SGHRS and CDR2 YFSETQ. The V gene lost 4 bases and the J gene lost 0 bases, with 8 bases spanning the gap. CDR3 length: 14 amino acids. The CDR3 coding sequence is TGCGCCAGCAGCCCGGTACGAGCCAAAAACATTCAGTACTTC. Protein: CASSPVRAKNIQYF.

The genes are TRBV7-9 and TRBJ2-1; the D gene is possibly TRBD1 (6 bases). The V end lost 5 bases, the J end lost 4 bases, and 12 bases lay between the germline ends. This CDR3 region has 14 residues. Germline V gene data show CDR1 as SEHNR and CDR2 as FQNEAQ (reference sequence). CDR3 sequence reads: CASSPTDRYNEQFF. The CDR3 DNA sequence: TGTGCCAGCAGCCCCACGGACAGATACAATGAGCAGTTCTTC.

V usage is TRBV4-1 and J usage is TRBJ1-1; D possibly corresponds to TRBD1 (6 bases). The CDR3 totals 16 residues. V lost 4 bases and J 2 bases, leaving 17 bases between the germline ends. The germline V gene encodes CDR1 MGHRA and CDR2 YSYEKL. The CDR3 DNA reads TGCGCCAGCAGCCCTGCCGGCAGGGGCCAAAACACTGAAGCTTTCTTT. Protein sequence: CASSPAGRGQNTEAFF.

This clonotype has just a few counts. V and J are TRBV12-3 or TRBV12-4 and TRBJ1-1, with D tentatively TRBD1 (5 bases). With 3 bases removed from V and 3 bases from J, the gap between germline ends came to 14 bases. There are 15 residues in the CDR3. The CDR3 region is CASSFGSGRDTEAFF. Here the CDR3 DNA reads TGTGCCAGCAGTTTCGGATCAGGGCGGGACACTGAAGCTTTCTTT.

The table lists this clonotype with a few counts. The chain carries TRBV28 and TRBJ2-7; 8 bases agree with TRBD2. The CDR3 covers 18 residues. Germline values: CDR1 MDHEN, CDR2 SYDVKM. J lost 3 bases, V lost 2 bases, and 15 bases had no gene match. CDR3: CASSLNPRNSGNVYEQYF. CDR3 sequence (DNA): TGTGCCAGCAGTTTAAACCCCCGGAATAGCGGGAACGTCTACGAGCAGTACTTC.

This chain's CDR3 is CATSEPGSNQPQHF. In nucleotides, the CDR3 is TGTGCCACCAGTGAACCGGGGAGCAATCAGCCCCAGCATTTT. The rearrangement uses TRBV24-1 and TRBJ1-5; D uncertain. Germline-derived CDR1 and CDR2 are KGHDR and SFDVKD. Between the trimmed V and J ends, which lost 4 bases and 1 base, there was a span of 7 bases. This CDR3 has 14 amino acids.